These 12 T cell receptor beta chains came from one sample sequenced in a study of post-analysis software for immune sequencing data. Study-level points and caveats: Relative to controls, patients had five TRBV segments at higher frequency, with TRBV5-6, TRBV5-1 and TRBV20-1 among these.

Their antigens are not known. cDNA libraries of TCR beta carried unique molecular identifiers. TCRdb reanalysed the PCR reads using MiXCR and keeps one entry per CDR3 protein. The table records 350,000 to 450,000 distinct CDR3 sequences, roughly 36% of them present only once. The specimen sequenced was blood. These receptors were collected from a girl aged 5-17 years with multiple sclerosis.

This clonotype was seen a few times. V usage is TRBV3-1 and J usage is TRBJ2-7; D unclear. This CDR3 is built from 13 residues. Trimming took off 4 bases at V and 6 bases at J, with 13 bases between the two ends. In germline, CDR1 is LGHDT, CDR2 YNNKEL (reference sequence). CDR3: CASSLMTRPEQYF. The CDR3 coding sequence is TGTGCCAGCAGCCTAATGACCAGACCCGAGCAGTACTTC.

The gene calls are TRBV24-1 and TRBJ2-5, with TRBD1 as a possible D gene (5 bases). The CDR3 spans 13 residues. V was cut by 9 bases and J by 2 bases, with 12 bases left in between. Germline loops: CDR1 KGHDR, CDR2 SFDVKD. The CDR3 here is CATSRAGQETQYF. The CDR3 nucleotides read TGTGCCACCTCAAGGGCAGGGCAAGAGACCCAGTACTTC.

This clonotype was observed a handful of times. The V and J genes are TRBV13 and TRBJ2-1, with no clear D. V shed 7 bases and J shed 4 bases, with 17 bases lying between them. The CDR3 extends over 15 amino acids. The V gene's germline CDR1 is PRHDT and CDR2 FYEKMQ (reference sequence). This chain's CDR3 is CASNQGHRIYNEQFF. The CDR3 DNA follows: TGTGCCAGCAACCAAGGCCACCGGATTTACAATGAGCAGTTCTTC.

The chain uses TRBV7-3 and TRBJ2-1, with 7 bases lining up with TRBD2. In germline, CDR1 is SGHTA, CDR2 FQGTGA. CDR3 length equals 17 residues. Germline trimming cut 0 bases from V and 4 bases from J; bases unmatched to any gene: 9. CDR3 bases: TGTGCCAGCAGCTTAACGGTCGCGGGGGTGGGTTACAATGAGCAGTTCTTC. This translates into CASSLTVAGVGYNEQFF.

This clonotype occurred a few times. The rearrangement links TRBV25-1 to TRBJ1-6, with D tentatively TRBD1 (6 bases). With 4 bases removed from V and 7 bases from J, the gap between germline ends came to 14 bases. Germline loops: CDR1 MGHDK, CDR2 SYGVNS. The CDR3 runs 15 residues. The CDR3 DNA sequence: TGTGCCAGCAGTGGCGGTACAGGGCGGAATTCACCCCTCCACTTT. Encoded protein: CASSGGTGRNSPLHF.

This clonotype was seen at least ten times. The chain has TRBV24-1 and TRBJ2-1; D might be TRBD1 (5 bases). The CDR3 totals 13 residues. Germline CDR1 is KGHDR and CDR2 is SFDVKD. V lost 0 bases and J lost 6, with 5 bases in between. In DNA form, the CDR3 reads TGTGCCACCAGTGATTTGCAGGGCAATGAGCAGTTCTTC. It specifies CATSDLQGNEQFF.

V is TRBV15 and J is TRBJ2-1; tentative D call: TRBD2 (6 bases). The CDR3 runs to 16 residues. Germline V gene lookup returns CDR1 LNHNV and CDR2 YYDKDF (reference sequence). Trimming left V 1 base short and J 4 bases short, with 14 bases between. CDR3 sequence (DNA): TGTGCCACCAGCAGAGTCGCGGGGAGCGCTTACAATGAGCAGTTCTTC. Encoded protein: CATSRVAGSAYNEQFF.

The J gene is TRBJ1-5, the V gene TRBV6-1; 8 positions agree with TRBD1. Germline V gives CDR1 MNHNS, CDR2 SASEGT. The CDR3 runs to 18 residues. With 8 bases clipped from V and 4 bases from J, the junction kept 19 bases outside the gene matches. The chain's CDR3 is CASDLWGLQGGRNQPQHF. The CDR3 bases are TGTGCCAGCGATTTATGGGGCCTACAGGGGGGAAGAAATCAGCCCCAGCATTTT.

This clonotype was found a few times. This rearrangement joins TRBV12-3 or TRBV12-4 to TRBJ2-3, with TRBD1 as a possible D gene (6 bases). Trimming left V 4 bases short and J 6 bases short, with 17 bases between. This CDR3 has 15 residues. Written as DNA, the CDR3 is TGTGCCAGCAGTTCTTGGACAGAAACGGGGGATACGCAGTATTTT. Translated, it gives CASSSWTETGDTQYF.

The V call is TRBV5-1, the J call TRBJ1-1, with a possible D match to TRBD1 (6 bases). From germline, CDR1 is SGHRS and CDR2 YFSETQ. V dropped 5 bases and J dropped 3 bases, with 8 bases sitting between them. This CDR3 is built from 12 residues. This CDR3 is CASRAGDTEAFF. In nucleotides, the CDR3 is TGCGCCAGCAGGGCAGGGGACACTGAAGCTTTCTTT. Filled out from reference TRBV5-1 and TRBJ1-1, the complete variable domain reads KAGVTQTPRYLIKTRGQQVTLSCSPISGHRSVSWYQQTPGQGLQFLFEYFSETQRNKGNFPGRFSGRQFSNSRSEMNVSTLELGDSALYLCASRAGDTEAFFGQGTRLTVV.

This clonotype was seen only a few times. The chain combines TRBV29-1 with TRBJ2-1; D not certain. Per germline, CDR1 SQVTM and CDR2 ANQGSEA. V lost 6 bases to trimming and J lost 2 bases, with 14 bases between them. The CDR3 is made up of 14 amino acids. The CDR3 sequence: CSVLSTGPYNEQFF. As DNA, the CDR3 is TGCAGCGTCCTGAGCACGGGCCCCTACAATGAGCAGTTCTTC.

The chain has TRBV7-9 and TRBJ2-3, with D hard to call. The V and J ends lost 3 bases and 0 bases respectively, with 7 bases between them. The V gene's germline CDR1 is SEHNR and CDR2 FQNEAQ (reference sequence). The CDR3 is 14 residues long. The CDR3 region is CASSLSQSTDTQYF. CDR3 sequence (DNA): TGTGCCAGCAGCTTGTCCCAGAGCACAGATACGCAGTATTTT. The entire variable domain, with the rest obtained from reference TRBV7-9 and TRBJ2-3, is as follows: DTGVSQNPRHKITKRGQNVTFRCDPISEHNRLYWYRQTLGQGPEFLTYFQNEAQLEKSRLLSDRFSAERPKGSFSTLEIQRTEQGDSAMYLCASSLSQSTDTQYFGPGTRLTVL.